This entry features one T cell receptor beta chain sequence. The antigen remains undetermined. The sample originates from a study of radiation and T cells in renal cell carcinoma. Whole-study findings and limits: Top tumor clonotypes rose in blood 2 weeks post-radiation, then contracted. Without pretreatment biopsies, baseline tumor clonotype presence was undetermined.

Assay: immunoSEQ multiplex PCR; the TCRdb copy retains only in-frame clones and omits some. The sample includes about 90,000 clones, around four fifths of them seen just once. Described time point: blood 4 weeks post-SBRT, at nephrectomy. Treatment noted: 15 Gy SBRT to primary tumor, nephrectomy 4 weeks later. The receptor comes from a man aged 50-60 years with renal cell carcinoma. The material was blood, obtained from a patient whose treatment included radiotherapy and nephrectomy.

The CDR3 reads CASSRPGLAITDTQYF. Here the CDR3 DNA reads TGTGCCAGCTCACGACCGGGACTAGCGATAACAGATACGCAGTATTTT. V usage is TRBV18 and J usage is TRBJ2-3; 10 positions agree with TRBD2. Germline V gene data show CDR1 as KGHSH and CDR2 as LQKENI. The CDR3 runs 16 residues. Trimming cost V 4 bases and J 3 bases; bases outside gene matches: 7.